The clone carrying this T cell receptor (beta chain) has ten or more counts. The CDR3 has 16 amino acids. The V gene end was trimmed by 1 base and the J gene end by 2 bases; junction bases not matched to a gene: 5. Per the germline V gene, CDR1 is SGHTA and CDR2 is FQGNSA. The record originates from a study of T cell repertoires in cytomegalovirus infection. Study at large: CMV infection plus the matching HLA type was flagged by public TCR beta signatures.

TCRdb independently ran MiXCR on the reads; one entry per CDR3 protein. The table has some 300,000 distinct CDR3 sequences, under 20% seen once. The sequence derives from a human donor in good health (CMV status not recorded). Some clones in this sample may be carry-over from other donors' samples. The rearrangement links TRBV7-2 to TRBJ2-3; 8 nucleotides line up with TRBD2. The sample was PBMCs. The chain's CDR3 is CASSLGSGGFTDTQYF. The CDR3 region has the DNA TGTGCCAGCAGCTTAGGGAGCGGGGGATTCACAGATACGCAGTATTTT.